This TCR beta chain was profiled in a study of regulatory and conventional T cells in RAG deficiency (dated by TCRdb to the late 2010s). With regard to the full study: High-throughput TCR beta sequencing was used to compare the diversity and composition of the Treg, conventional CD4+ and CD8+ T cell repertoires of RAG-deficient patients with those of healthy controls. Summary of the overall study and its limitations: Some T-cell subset analyses were not performed for some subjects. Shorter CDR3 lengths were found in all patient T-cell subsets, and >85% Treg-Tconv repertoire overlap at nucleotide and amino acid level was observed in Omenn syndrome patients. Rather than being bona fide Treg cells, the sorted CD25-high CD127-low cells in Omenn syndrome patients may represent peripherally activated cells. Markedly lower Shannon entropy and higher Simpson indices were observed in RAG-deficient patients than in control T-cell subpopulations. In Omenn syndrome and CID/AS patients compared with controls, about 90-fold fewer unique TCR beta sequences were detected from Treg cells, versus 9 to 10-fold fewer for other subsets.

Libraries were prepared through the immunoSEQ multiplex PCR assay. Genomic DNA from the sorted T-cell subsets was used to amplify and sequence rearranged TCR beta chain products. The original methods were these. Shannon entropy and Simpson indices were used to measure how diverse the repertoire of productive TCR beta rearrangements was. Clonal expansion was assessed using the summed frequency of the 100 most abundant productive TCR beta clonotypes among total reads. The TRB repertoires were scored with a self-reactivity index that is based on amino acid usage at CDR3beta positions 6 and 7. Two-way ANOVA was used for repertoire analyses, while Student t or Mann-Whitney tests were used for flow cytometric analyses. Entries here come from immuneACCESS through TCRdb and include only in-frame sequences with V and J called. Some clones fail to appear in such tables; in the studies checked, an unresolved V gene covers under half of the shortfall, and the cause of the remainder is unknown. The V and J calls and the clone size are those of that table, but D and trimming were determined from the DNA. In all, the sample holds more than 20,000 clones, and around 95% of those were seen once. Together, the top ten hold 1.3% of the sample.

The junction carries 8 bases between V and J, which are trimmed by 4 bases and 1 base respectively. The CDR3 runs 13 residues from the cysteine to the phenylalanine. CDR3 DNA only is kept here, 39 bases in frame from base 1. Based on the germline V gene, the CDR1 and CDR2 sequences are SGHTA and FQGNSA. Before genomic DNA extraction, conventional CD4+ T cells were isolated from blood as CD25-low CD127-high cells. Repertoire analyses used fewer than ten healthy control donors as the comparison group. Concerning this clone: The clone's antigen remains unknown. Nothing much larger sits one base from this clone, and base qualities are not available.

These data are also associated with another study on regulatory T cells. The second study also describes: For the multiplex PCR, 52 forward TRBV primers and 13 reverse TRBJ primers were used, and amplification bias was corrected with both assay-based and computational methods. Restricted unique TRB V-J pairs and skewed V and J gene usage were observed in patient repertoires, most markedly in regulatory T cells. T-cell receptor beta repertoires of sorted regulatory, conventional CD4+ and CD8+ T cells were compared between CD3G-deficient patients and healthy controls. Ficoll density separation was used to isolate peripheral blood mononuclear cells. Within the immunoSEQ assay, multiplex PCR amplified rearranged TRB loci from genomic DNA. TRB amplicons were sequenced using an Illumina HiSeq platform. Raw sequences were error-filtered and aligned to reference gene sequences by custom algorithms, then analyzed with the immunoSEQ online tools. The frequencies of productive and nonproductive TRB rearrangements were evaluated among unique sequences as well as among total sequences. For group comparisons, t tests, Mann-Whitney tests or two-way ANOVA were performed in Prism software.

The clonotype was recovered from a human donor in good health. Recombination connected TRBV7-2 to TRBJ2-7, with the D gene call left open. The specimen was CD25- CD4+ T cells sorted from blood. DNA sequence: TGTGCCAGCAGCTCCCACATTTCCTACGAGCAGTACTTC. The resulting protein is CASSSHISYEQYF. With all but the CDR3 taken from the reference TRBV7-2 and TRBJ2-7 genes, the full variable domain is: GAGVSQSPSNKVTEKGKDVELRCDPISGHTALYWYRQSLGQGLEFLIYFQGNSAPDKSGLPSDRFSAERTGGSVSTLTIQRTQQEDSAVYLCASSSHISYEQYFGPGTRLTVT.